The entry that follows covers one TCR beta chain sequence. Its antigen is currently not known. No qualities accompany the bases; no much larger clone lies one base away. Donors were a few dozen systemically healthy Caucasian individuals from Russia aged roughly 6 to 100 years. Each donor gave roughly 11 milliliters of peripheral blood, drawn into EDTA-treated Vacutainer tubes. Ficoll-Paque density-gradient centrifugation was used to isolate PBMCs, with at least 7 million per sample. Total RNA, at least 6 micrograms per sample, was extracted from PBMCs with Trizol reagent. For every donor, flow cytometry on a PBMC aliquot measured the percentage of naive CD45RAhigh/CD27high T cells. The sample originates from a study of blood T cells in healthy people across ages (dated by TCRdb to about 2015). About the full investigation: Template switching captured roughly one uniquely barcoded TCR beta cDNA molecule per two T cells in model experiments. Donors of different ages were randomly distributed across sequencing lanes to avoid experimental bias. Using the same blood draw, the study looked at two additional independent replicas of 1 million unique cDNA reads for two donors, one aged 18 to 30 and the other aged 80 or older. To track age-related changes in TCR beta repertoire diversity, the study relied on deep sequencing normalized with unique cDNA molecular identifiers. The donors were divided into four age groups: young (average around 15 years), middle-aged (around 41), aged (approximately 62) and long-lived (nearly 85).

The paper's findings and limits, for the study overall: As age increased, observed TCR beta diversity per million T cells dropped in a roughly linear way, and a significant reduction was already evident by age 40. Since profiling was done on bulk unsorted PBMCs, naive and antigen-experienced compartments could not be conclusively compared. Compared with the aged group, the long-lived group had more naive CD4+ T cells, fewer expanded clones and increased TCR diversity, a pattern suggesting age selection. Estimates of total diversity from one million sequenced T cells were regarded as lower bounds and underestimates. The CMV infection status of donors was not known, potentially confounding age-related changes in expanded clonotypes. A strong correlation was found between observed TCR beta diversity and the percentage of naive T cells measured by flow cytometry.

The library relied on 5' RACE. The second PCR ran for about 6 to 12 cycles and used a J-beta primer mix along with a sample-barcoded 5' primer. Each TCR beta cDNA molecule received a unique molecular identifier from a template-switch 5' adaptor carrying 12 random nucleotides. At least 2.5 million CDR3-containing paired-end reads were obtained from each sample. First-strand cDNA synthesis was performed from all RNA using the Mint cDNA synthesis kit, with priming by a TRBC-specific oligonucleotide. Following uracil-DNA glycosylase treatment, all cDNA underwent a first 18-cycle PCR with the universal primers M1SS and BC2_uni_R. The authors' analysis ran thus. Normalization of each sample was performed by random selection of 1 million high-quality reads, each carrying a distinct molecular identifier. Instead of being binned into consensus sequences, reads with shared molecular identifiers were discarded. MiTCR, with a Q25 quality threshold and the strictest error-elimination algorithm, was used for CDR3 identification, clonotype clustering and error correction. Lower-bound total TCR beta diversity was estimated with a nonparametric unseen species model using Euler transformation. In-frame beta chains were kept once TCRdb had trimmed the public reads at Q25 with fastp and called clones with MiXCR. Here each entry gathers all rows of one CDR3 protein and keeps the most common genes and DNA. TCRdb, not the authors, supplied the V and J calls. This sample has 1.8 million or so distinct CDR3 sequences in its table, and around 40% of those were observed once. Around 23% of the sample is in the top ten clones.

From its cysteine to its phenylalanine, the CDR3 spans 14 amino acids. Of the read, only the CDR3 DNA is kept; its 42 bases are in frame from base 1. CDR1 and CDR2 (SGHTA, FQGNSA) derive from the germline V gene. V is reduced by 5 bases and J by 5 bases, leaving a spacing of 13 bases between them. This receptor was identified in a human donor in good health. Recombination joined TRBV7-2 with TRBJ1-5; a tentative D call is TRBD1 (5 bases match). Specimen: blood. CDR3 reads: CASSRQGIYQPQHF. The nucleotide sequence is TGTGCCAGCAGCAGGCAGGGAATCTATCAGCCCCAGCATTTT.